A single sample is the source of the 13 T cell receptor beta chains below, sequenced in a study of shared clonotypes between healthy human individuals. The naive CD8 subset, CD45RO-negative cells positively selected for CCR7, excluded terminally differentiated effector memory CD45RA+ cells. Data came from immunoSEQ multiplex PCR; TCRdb stores just in-frame clones and leaves some out. This sample carries about 650,000 clones, nearly 97% of them seen once, and the ten largest clones take less than 0.13%. Material for sequencing was naive CD8+ T cells sorted from blood. The receptors were gathered from a woman aged 30 to 39 in good health.

The rearrangement links TRBV4-2 to TRBJ2-2; D possibly corresponds to TRBD2 (6 bases). V was clipped by 0 bases and J by 1 base, with 18 bases between them. CDR1 and CDR2 from the germline V gene are LGHNA and YNFKEQ. This CDR3 is 19 amino acids long. The chain's CDR3 is CASSQEPTVMEGNTGELFF. The CDR3, as DNA: TGTGCCAGCAGCCAAGAGCCCACCGTTATGGAGGGGAACACCGGGGAGCTGTTTTTT.

V gene TRBV7-8 combines with J gene TRBJ1-1; D is possibly TRBD1 (5 bases). The CDR3 is made up of 14 amino acids. V was pared by 2 bases and J by 5 bases, with 12 bases between. Per germline, CDR1 SGHVS and CDR2 FQNEAQ. The CDR3 region is CASSLWAGPTEAFF. CDR3 in DNA: TGTGCCAGCAGCTTATGGGCAGGGCCGACTGAAGCTTTCTTT.

Only one count was recorded for this clone. Other DNA sequences from this sample encode an identical CDR3 as well. This chain connects TRBV27 to TRBJ2-7, with D perhaps matching TRBD2 (5 bases). V was pared by 3 bases and J by 0 bases, with 9 bases between. Germline CDR1 MNHEY, CDR2 SMNVEV (reference sequence). The CDR3 consists of 14 residues. The CDR3 sequence is CASSFLGSSYEQYF. In DNA form, the CDR3 reads TGTGCCAGCAGTTTCTTGGGGAGCTCCTACGAGCAGTACTTC.

The chain links TRBV7-9 to TRBJ2-7; no clear D. This CDR3 is 14 amino acids long. The V and J ends lost 3 bases and 7 bases respectively, with 16 bases between them. Germline CDR1 and CDR2: SEHNR and FQNEAQ (reference sequence). As DNA, the CDR3 is TGTGCCAGCAGCTTTGCAGGAATCGGCAGAGAGCAGTACTTC. As protein: CASSFAGIGREQYF.

V gene TRBV19 combines with J gene TRBJ2-1; D is unresolved. V was trimmed by 9 bases and J by 3 bases, leaving 15 bases between them. CDR1 and CDR2 (germline): LNHDA, SQIVND (reference sequence). The CDR3 covers 14 residues. The CDR3 DNA reads as TGTGCCAGCGAGTGGGTATTTGGCTACAATGAGCAGTTCTTC. It yields the protein CASEWVFGYNEQFF.

The gene calls are TRBV6-1 and TRBJ2-5, with unresolved D. CDR1 and CDR2 from the germline V gene are MNHNS and SASEGT. The CDR3 length is 16 residues. V lost 0 bases, J lost 0 bases, and 11 bases lay in between. The CDR3 DNA follows: TGTGCCAGCAGTGAAGCGGAGTCTCTGTACCAAGAGACCCAGTACTTC. It yields the protein CASSEAESLYQETQYF.

This chain links TRBV27 with TRBJ2-2; D unresolved. There are 14 residues in the CDR3. V gave up 2 bases and J gave up 4 bases, with 8 bases separating them. CDR1 and CDR2 from the germline V gene are MNHEY and SMNVEV (reference sequence). Written as DNA, the CDR3 is TGTGCCAGCAGTTTAGAGACTGGCACCGGGGAGCTGTTTTTT. The encoded protein is CASSLETGTGELFF.

This clone occurred once. The CDR3 protein is CASSPQFNYEAFF. The CDR3 DNA reads TGTGCCAGCAGCCCACAGTTTAATTATGAAGCTTTCTTT. This rearrangement joins TRBV27 to TRBJ1-1; D is undetermined. V lost 6 bases, J lost 7 bases, and 15 bases lay in between. Germline values: CDR1 MNHEY, CDR2 SMNVEV (reference sequence). This CDR3 comprises 13 residues.

This chain connects TRBV2 to TRBJ2-7; 7 bases map to TRBD1. Germline lookup yields CDR1 SNHLY and CDR2 FYNNEI. The CDR3 runs to 14 residues. V trimming: 7 bases; J trimming: 3 bases; junction bases outside the gene matches: 9. CDR3 amino acids: CASTSGTDFYEQYF. In nucleotides, the CDR3 is TGTGCCAGCACCTCCGGGACAGATTTCTACGAGCAGTACTTC.

The chain joins TRBV19 to TRBJ1-1; possibly TRBD1 for D (5 bases). In germline, CDR1 is LNHDA, CDR2 SQIVND (reference sequence). The CDR3 totals 15 residues. Trimming stripped 5 bases from V and 1 base from J, with 14 bases between. The CDR3 loop reads CASSLYSGQNTEAFF. In nucleotides, the CDR3 is TGTGCCAGTAGTCTATACTCAGGGCAGAACACTGAAGCTTTCTTT.

The chain joins TRBV6-1 to TRBJ2-7; 8 nucleotides align to TRBD2. This CDR3 contains 17 residues. CDR1 MNHNS and CDR2 SASEGT come from the germline V gene. The V segment lost 3 bases and the J segment 2 bases; nucleotides outside the gene matches: 12. The CDR3 here is CASSELDTGGSTYEQYF. CDR3 nucleotides: TGTGCCAGCAGTGAGTTGGATACGGGAGGGTCAACCTACGAGCAGTACTTC.

Details on this clone: This sample includes further DNA sequences coding for the same CDR3. The chain uses TRBV27 and TRBJ1-1; perhaps TRBD1 as D (6 bases). V was trimmed by 3 bases and J by 5 bases, leaving 10 bases between them. This CDR3 has 13 residues. CDR1 MNHEY and CDR2 SMNVEV come from the germline V gene (reference sequence). This chain's CDR3 is CASSLLGGTEAFF. The DNA of the CDR3 is TGTGCCAGCAGTTTGTTAGGGGGGACTGAAGCTTTCTTT.

This chain uses TRBV27 with TRBJ2-5; D is possibly TRBD2 (6 bases). Trimming took off 6 bases at V and 1 base at J, with 15 bases between the two ends. The CDR3 contains 15 residues. Germline CDR1 MNHEY, CDR2 SMNVEV (reference sequence). The CDR3 spells CASSNHGEAQETQYF. The CDR3 DNA follows: TGTGCCAGCAGCAACCACGGGGAGGCCCAAGAGACCCAGTACTTC.